Presented here are 15 T cell receptor beta chains from one specimen sequenced in a study of CD8+ T cells in alopecia areata. This sample's treatment: oral pan-JAK inhibitor, 5-10 mg twice daily. Extracted from the samples, RNA was reverse transcribed into cDNA to serve as the sequencing template. The method was immunoSEQ multiplex PCR; TCRdb's version includes in-frame clones alone and lacks a portion of them. This table holds a few hundred thousand clones, 60% found once. This material consisted of CD4+ T cells sorted from blood, taken around week 54, from a patient treated with tofacitinib. Receptor source: a human donor with alopecia areata.

The chain combines TRBV29-1 with TRBJ2-2, with D unclear. Germline V lookup: CDR1 SQVTM, CDR2 ANQGSEA. The CDR3 is made up of 12 amino acids. Trimming left V 6 bases short and J 0 bases short, with 5 bases between. CDR3 amino acids: CSVGTNTGELFF. In DNA, the CDR3 is TGCAGCGTAGGAACGAACACCGGGGAGCTGTTTTTT.

The chain links TRBV2 to TRBJ2-3, with 8 positions matching TRBD2. The CDR3 is made up of 14 amino acids. Germline V gene sequence: CDR1 SNHLY, CDR2 FYNNEI. V gave up 2 bases and J gave up 6 bases; unmatched junction bases: 4. The DNA for the CDR3 is TGTGCCAGCAGTGAAAGCGGGGGCCTGGATACGCAGTATTTT. As protein: CASSESGGLDTQYF.

This clone was picked up a small number of times. The rearrangement joins TRBV11-2 to TRBJ2-1; unclear D gene. The V gene's germline CDR1 is SGHAT and CDR2 FQNNGV. The V gene lost 2 bases and the J gene lost 6 bases, with 8 bases spanning the gap. This CDR3 region has 13 residues. CDR3 in DNA: TGTGCCAGCAGCTTAAATTCTCTCAATGAGCAGTTCTTC. Its protein product is CASSLNSLNEQFF.

J is TRBJ1-1 and V is TRBV30, with 8 bases aligning to TRBD1. Germline V gives CDR1 GTSNPN, CDR2 SVGIG (reference sequence). Losses at the gene ends were 3 bases for V and 8 bases for J; bases not matched to a gene: 2. This CDR3 is 11 amino acids long. This CDR3 reads CAWRRQGEAFF. DNA of the CDR3: TGTGCCTGGAGGAGACAGGGGGAAGCTTTCTTT. Together with reference TRBV30 and TRBJ1-1, the CDR3 gives the full variable domain: SQTIHQWPATLVQPVGSPLSLECTVEGTSNPNLYWYRQAAGRGLQLLFYSVGIGQISSEVPQNLSASRPQDRQFILSSKKLLLSDSGFYLCAWRRQGEAFFGQGTRLTVV.

The chain links TRBV11-2 to TRBJ2-5, with 8 bases lining up with TRBD2. Germline V gives CDR1 SGHAT, CDR2 FQNNGV. Trimming cost V 7 bases and J 2 bases; bases outside gene matches: 9. The CDR3 loop spans 15 amino acids. This CDR3 reads CASTPGSGGQETQYF. For the CDR3, the DNA is TGTGCCAGCACCCCGGGAAGCGGGGGTCAAGAGACCCAGTACTTC.

The rearrangement links TRBV5-1 to TRBJ2-1, with 12 positions matching TRBD2. Trimming at V came to 0 bases and at J to 0 bases, leaving 4 bases not matched to a gene. This CDR3 spans 18 amino acids. Germline V CDR1 and CDR2: SGHRS, YFSETQ. The CDR3 protein is CASSLGLAGVSSYNEQFF. CDR3 in DNA: TGCGCCAGCAGCTTGGGACTAGCGGGGGTCTCCTCCTACAATGAGCAGTTCTTC.

The gene calls are TRBV18 and TRBJ1-4; D is unclear. Germline V gene data show CDR1 as KGHSH and CDR2 as LQKENI. Trimming left V 1 base short and J 7 bases short, with 7 bases between. This CDR3 is 13 amino acids long. The CDR3 protein is CASSPLDFEKLFF. CDR3 DNA sequence: TGTGCCAGCTCACCACTGGATTTTGAAAAACTGTTTTTT.

This clone has a handful of counts. The CDR3, as DNA: TGCAGCGTTTGGGTCCCGGGCTACGAGCAGTACTTC. Its protein is CSVWVPGYEQYF. The rearrangement links TRBV29-1 to TRBJ2-7; no definite D call. The V end lost 5 bases, the J end lost 3 bases, and 11 bases lay between the germline ends. This CDR3 has 12 amino acids. The germline CDR1 and CDR2 sequences are SQVTM and ANQGSEA.

This clone was found a few times. This chain uses TRBV7-2 with TRBJ2-5; D remains ambiguous. The V end was cut by 7 bases, the J end by 0 bases, with 9 bases between. Per the germline V gene, CDR1 is SGHTA and CDR2 is FQGNSA. The CDR3 spans 13 residues. The CDR3 coding sequence is TGTGCCAGCAAAAGAGGCGACCAAGAGACCCAGTACTTC. Translating it yields CASKRGDQETQYF.

This clone has just one count. The rearrangement links TRBV6-1 to TRBJ2-7; perhaps D is TRBD1 or TRBD2 (5 bases each). Looked up from germline, CDR1 is MNHNS and CDR2 is SASEGT. Between the trimmed V and J ends, which lost 2 bases and 5 bases, there was a span of 13 bases. This CDR3 has 14 residues. The CDR3 reads CASSEWGRRNEQYF. CDR3 in DNA: TGTGCCAGCAGTGAATGGGGACGGAGGAACGAGCAGTACTTC.

The chain carries TRBV30 and TRBJ1-1, with TRBD1 matching over 7 bases. The CDR3 runs to 13 residues. Losses at the gene ends were 3 bases for V and 4 bases for J; bases not matched to a gene: 5. CDR1 is GTSNPN, CDR2 SVGIG, per germline (reference sequence). This chain's CDR3 is CAWRRGQFTEAFF. The CDR3, as DNA: TGTGCCTGGAGGCGGGGACAGTTCACTGAAGCTTTCTTT.

The rearrangement joins TRBV7-2 to TRBJ1-1; D is possibly TRBD1 (5 bases). Trimming took 0 bases from V and 8 from J, leaving 13 bases between them. CDR3 size: 14 residues. Germline CDR1 SGHTA, CDR2 FQGNSA. CDR3 amino acids: CASSLALAGTEAFF. The CDR3 DNA sequence: TGTGCCAGCAGCTTAGCGCTGGCAGGGACGGAAGCTTTCTTT.

The chain is built from TRBV25-1 and TRBJ1-2, with D unresolved. This CDR3 spans 14 amino acids. Per the germline V gene, CDR1 is MGHDK and CDR2 is SYGVNS. V lost 5 bases and J 8 bases, leaving 18 bases between the germline ends. Here the CDR3 DNA reads TGTGCCAGCAGTCAATCAGTAGGTTCAGTGGGCTACACCTTC. Translating gives CASSQSVGSVGYTF.

CDR3 nucleotides: TGTGCCAGCAGTGATGGAACAGCCCACGAGCAGTACTTC. It encodes CASSDGTAHEQYF. The chain links TRBV25-1 to TRBJ2-7; D gene unclear. V lost 3 bases to trimming and J lost 5 bases, with 11 bases between them. The CDR3 has 13 amino acids. The V gene's germline CDR1 is MGHDK and CDR2 SYGVNS.

This chain links TRBV25-1 with TRBJ1-2; 10 bases map to TRBD1. The CDR3 has 15 amino acids. After removal of 4 bases from V and 5 bases from J, the junction contained 7 bases not matched to a gene. CDR1 and CDR2 from the germline V gene are MGHDK and SYGVNS. CDR3 region: CASSGEGDRGYGYTF. CDR3 coding DNA: TGTGCCAGCAGTGGAGAAGGGGACAGGGGATATGGCTACACCTTC.